This T cell receptor beta chain was identified during a study of T cells in Graves' hyperthyroidism and ophthalmopathy. Across the study: At initial diagnosis, before any treatment had begun, peripheral blood was obtained.

In this sample, this clonotype turned up many times. The antigen remains undetermined. General study findings and limits: From stable hyperthyroidism, ophthalmopathy was separated by a 13 V-J model.

Amplification of TCR beta CDR3 regions was performed using RNA transcripts as template. The HTBI primer set was used in a first-round RT-PCR of the TCR CDR3. A single record per CDR3 protein comes from TCRdb applying MiXCR to the multiplex PCR reads. The sample includes about 760,000 distinct CDR3 sequences, 35% of them seen just once. The clonotype was recovered from a woman aged 40 to 49 with Graves' hyperthyroidism. The sample comprised blood.

The CDR3 reads CAILDREGSKNYGYTF. The CDR3 DNA sequence: TGTGCCATTCTTGACAGGGAAGGTAGCAAAAACTATGGCTACACCTTC. J is TRBJ1-2 and V is TRBV10-3, with 7 bases aligning to TRBD1. The CDR3 contains 16 residues. The V gene's germline CDR1 is ENHRY and CDR2 SYGVKD. J gave up 2 bases and V 9 bases, and 15 bases lay outside the gene matches.